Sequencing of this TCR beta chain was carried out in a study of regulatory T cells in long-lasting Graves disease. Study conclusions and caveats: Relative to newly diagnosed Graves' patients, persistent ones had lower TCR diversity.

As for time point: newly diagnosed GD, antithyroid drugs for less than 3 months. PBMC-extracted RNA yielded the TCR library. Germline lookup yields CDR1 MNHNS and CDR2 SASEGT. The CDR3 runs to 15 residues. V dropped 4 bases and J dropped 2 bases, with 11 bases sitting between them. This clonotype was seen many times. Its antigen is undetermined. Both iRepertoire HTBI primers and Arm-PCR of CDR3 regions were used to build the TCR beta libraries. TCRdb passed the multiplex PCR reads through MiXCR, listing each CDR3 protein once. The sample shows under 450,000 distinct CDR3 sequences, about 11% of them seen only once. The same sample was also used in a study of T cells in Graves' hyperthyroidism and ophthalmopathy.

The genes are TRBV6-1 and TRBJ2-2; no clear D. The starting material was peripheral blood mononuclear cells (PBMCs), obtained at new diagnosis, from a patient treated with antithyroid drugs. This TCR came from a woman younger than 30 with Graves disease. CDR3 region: CASSGGFLNTGELFF. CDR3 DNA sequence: TGTGCCAGCAGTGGTGGGTTTCTAAACACCGGGGAGCTGTTTTTT.